One and the same sample provided the 17 T cell receptor beta chains below, sequenced in a study of shared clonotypes between healthy human individuals. Clones were read by immunoSEQ multiplex PCR, and TCRdb kept only the in-frame ones, dropping some. The data hold roughly 1,500,000 clones, with 95% to 99% observed a single time. The material sequenced was naive CD4+ T cells sorted from blood. The sample's subset: CD45RA+ positively selected. The receptors shown here come from a man younger than 45 in good health.

The chain links TRBV11-2 to TRBJ1-5; no clear D. From germline, CDR1 is SGHAT and CDR2 FQNNGV. Trimming cost V 0 bases and J 5 bases, with 5 bases left between them. CDR3 length equals 13 residues. CDR3 protein: CASSLDPDQPQHF. CDR3 DNA sequence: TGTGCCAGCAGCTTAGATCCGGATCAGCCCCAGCATTTT.

This clone showed up just once. The chain has TRBV6-1 and TRBJ2-5, with 9 bases fitting TRBD2. Germline V gene data show CDR1 as MNHNS and CDR2 as SASEGT. V lost 4 bases and J lost 2; bases outside the gene matches: 5. This CDR3 spans 15 amino acids. The CDR3 sequence: CASSGASGDQETQYF. The CDR3, as DNA: TGTGCCAGCAGTGGGGCTAGCGGGGATCAAGAGACCCAGTACTTC.

This clone appeared once. The chain carries TRBV5-1 and TRBJ2-5; D gene ambiguous. The CDR3 loop spans 12 amino acids. Trimming removed 3 bases at V and 5 bases at J, with 8 bases between. Per germline, CDR1 SGHRS and CDR2 YFSETQ. The CDR3 DNA follows: TGCGCCAGCAGCTCCGTACCGGAGACCCAGTACTTC. It codes for CASSSVPETQYF. The complete variable domain, with remaining parts taken from reference TRBV5-1 and TRBJ2-5, reads KAGVTQTPRYLIKTRGQQVTLSCSPISGHRSVSWYQQTPGQGLQFLFEYFSETQRNKGNFPGRFSGRQFSNSRSEMNVSTLELGDSALYLCASSSVPETQYFGPGTRLLVL.

This rearrangement joins TRBV29-1 to TRBJ1-1, with TRBD1 matching 9 bases. Germline V lookup: CDR1 SQVTM, CDR2 ANQGSEA. This CDR3 spans 16 amino acids. V gave up 5 bases and J gave up 4 bases; unmatched junction bases: 14. Here the CDR3 DNA reads TGCAGCGTTTTCTTGACAGGGGGTATCAAGAGCACTGAAGCTTTCTTT. It codes for CSVFLTGGIKSTEAFF.

The chain has TRBV15 and TRBJ2-5, with 12 positions matching TRBD2. Germline loops: CDR1 LNHNV, CDR2 YYDKDF (reference sequence). The CDR3 extends over 17 amino acids. With 1 base clipped from V and 1 base from J, the junction kept 4 bases outside the gene matches. The CDR3 DNA reads TGTGCCACCAGCAGAGTAGGACTAGCGGGATTCCAAGAGACCCAGTACTTC. It specifies CATSRVGLAGFQETQYF.

The rearrangement joins TRBV7-2 to TRBJ2-7, with a weak D call TRBD2 (6 bases). The CDR3 loop spans 14 amino acids. CDR1 is SGHTA, CDR2 FQGNSA, per germline. V was clipped by 0 bases and J by 3 bases, with 9 bases between them. The CDR3: CASSLAEDYYEQYF. The CDR3 DNA reads as TGTGCCAGCAGCTTAGCTGAGGACTACTACGAGCAGTACTTC.

The chain recombines TRBV5-1 with TRBJ2-1; 14 bases match TRBD2. This CDR3 is 15 amino acids long. With 4 bases clipped from V and 10 bases from J, the junction kept 7 bases outside the gene matches. Germline CDR1 and CDR2: SGHRS and YFSETQ. The CDR3 nucleotides read TGCGCCAGCAGCCATGGGACTAGCGGGAGTTTGGAGCAGTTCTTC. The encoded protein is CASSHGTSGSLEQFF.

The chain recombines TRBV9 with TRBJ1-3, with unresolved D. The germline V gene has CDR1 SGDLS and CDR2 YYNGEE. CDR3 length: 15 residues. Trimming stripped 4 bases from V and 3 bases from J, with 14 bases between. This chain's CDR3 is CASSPNHLSGNTIYF. The CDR3 DNA is TGTGCCAGCAGCCCAAACCACCTAAGTGGAAACACCATATATTTT. Supplemented by reference TRBV9 and TRBJ1-3, the full variable domain reads DSGVTQTPKHLITATGQRVTLRCSPRSGDLSVYWYQQSLDQGLQFLIQYYNGEERAKGNILERFSAQQFPDLHSELNLSSLELGDSALYFCASSPNHLSGNTIYFGEGSWLTVV.

This clone is a singleton in its sample. V and J are TRBV7-9 and TRBJ2-3; D is possibly TRBD2 (5 bases). Trimming removed 1 base from V and 1 base from J, with 12 bases in between. Germline CDR1 SEHNR, CDR2 FQNEAQ (reference sequence). The CDR3 length is 16 residues. The CDR3 nucleotides read TGTGCCAGCAGCTTAGGAGGGCGACTTGGCACAGATACGCAGTATTTT. This encodes CASSLGGRLGTDTQYF.

As to this clone: Different DNA sequences within this sample yield the same CDR3. V is TRBV7-9 and J is TRBJ2-2, with 9 bases matching TRBD1. Per the germline V gene, CDR1 is SEHNR and CDR2 is FQNEAQ (reference sequence). The V segment lost 1 base and the J segment 3 bases; nucleotides outside the gene matches: 0. This CDR3 is 15 amino acids long. CDR3 sequence reads: CASSLGDRDTGELFF. CDR3 bases: TGTGCCAGCAGCTTAGGGGACAGGGACACCGGGGAGCTGTTTTTT.

The chain uses TRBV11-2 and TRBJ1-1; unclear D gene. Germline V gene lookup returns CDR1 SGHAT and CDR2 FQNNGV. The CDR3 length is 15 residues. V lost 0 bases and J lost 1, with 9 bases in between. The CDR3 DNA is TGTGCCAGCAGCTTAGATCTGCGCAGGAACACTGAAGCTTTCTTT. Translating it yields CASSLDLRRNTEAFF.

The chain combines TRBV28 with TRBJ1-5; TRBD1 is a possible D gene (5 bases). Germline V gene sequence: CDR1 MDHEN, CDR2 SYDVKM. This CDR3 has 17 residues. V was shortened by 5 bases and J by 0 bases, with 17 bases between the two germline ends. The CDR3 DNA reads as TGTGCCAGCAGTCCCTCGGGACGGAAGAATAGCAATCAGCCCCAGCATTTT. This sequence encodes CASSPSGRKNSNQPQHF.

V is TRBV2 and J is TRBJ1-1; D is undetermined. V gave up 0 bases and J gave up 0 bases, with 8 bases separating them. This CDR3 has 15 amino acids. Germline V gene lookup returns CDR1 SNHLY and CDR2 FYNNEI. CDR3 in DNA: TGTGCCAGCAGTGAAGCGCTGGGGTTGAACACTGAAGCTTTCTTT. Its protein is CASSEALGLNTEAFF.

The chain has TRBV7-8 and TRBJ2-1; 9 bases map to TRBD2. The germline gives CDR1 SGHVS, CDR2 FQNEAQ. The CDR3 length is 15 residues. J lost 6 bases, V lost 5 bases, and 8 bases had no gene match. The CDR3 loop is CASSPSGTRGNEQFF. The CDR3, as DNA: TGTGCCAGCAGCCCTAGCGGGACCCGGGGCAATGAGCAGTTCTTC.

This sequence joins TRBV6-5 and TRBJ1-1; tentatively, D is TRBD1 (5 bases). Trimming took 2 bases from V and 1 from J, leaving 14 bases between them. Looked up from germline, CDR1 is MNHEY and CDR2 is SVGAGI. The CDR3 runs to 16 residues. CDR3 sequence: CASSYRRFGGNTEAFF. As DNA, the CDR3 is TGTGCCAGCAGTTACAGACGATTTGGGGGGAACACTGAAGCTTTCTTT.

The chain joins TRBV5-1 to TRBJ1-3, with D uncertain. In germline, CDR1 is SGHRS, CDR2 YFSETQ. This CDR3 spans 14 amino acids. Trimming took 4 bases from V and 0 from J, leaving 8 bases between them. The CDR3 coding sequence is TGCGCCAGCAGCGATAGTGACTCTGGAAACACCATATATTTT. Protein: CASSDSDSGNTIYF.

This chain uses TRBV19 with TRBJ1-2; 8 bases map to TRBD1. Germline V lookup: CDR1 LNHDA, CDR2 SQIVND (reference sequence). Trimming at V came to 6 bases and at J to 2 bases, leaving 5 bases not matched to a gene. CDR3 length: 14 residues. CDR3 nucleotides: TGTGCCAGTAGACCAGGGGGCGTCAACTATGGCTACACCTTC. Translated, it gives CASRPGGVNYGYTF.